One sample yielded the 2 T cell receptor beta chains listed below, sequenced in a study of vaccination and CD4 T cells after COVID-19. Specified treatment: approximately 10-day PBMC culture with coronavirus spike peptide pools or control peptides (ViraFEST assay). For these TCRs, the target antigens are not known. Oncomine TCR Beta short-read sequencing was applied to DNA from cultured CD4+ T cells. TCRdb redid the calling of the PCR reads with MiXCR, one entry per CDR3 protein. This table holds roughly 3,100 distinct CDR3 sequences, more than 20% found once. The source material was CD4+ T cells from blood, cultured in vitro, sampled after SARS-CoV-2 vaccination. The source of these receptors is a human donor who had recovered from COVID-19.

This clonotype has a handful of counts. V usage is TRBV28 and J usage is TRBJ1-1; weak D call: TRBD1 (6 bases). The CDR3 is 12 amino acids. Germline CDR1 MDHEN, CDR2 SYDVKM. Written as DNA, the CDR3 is TGTGCTCATGGGGGGCGGAACACTGAAGCTTTCTTT. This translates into CAHGGRNTEAFF. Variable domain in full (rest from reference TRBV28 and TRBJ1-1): DVKVTQSSRYLVKRTGEKVFLECVQDMDHENMFWYRQDPGLGLRLIYFSYDVKMKEKGDIPEGYSVSREKKERFSLILESASTNQTSMYLCAHGGRNTEAFFGQGTRLTVV.

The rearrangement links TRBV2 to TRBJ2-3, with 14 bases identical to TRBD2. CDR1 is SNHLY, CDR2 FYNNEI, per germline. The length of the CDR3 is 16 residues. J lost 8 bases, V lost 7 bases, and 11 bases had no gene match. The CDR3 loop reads CASKRGLAGAGGTQYF. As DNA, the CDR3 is TGTGCCAGCAAAAGGGGACTAGCGGGGGCAGGTGGTACGCAGTATTTT.